Only a few counts were recorded for the clone carrying this TCR beta chain. Unique molecular identifiers were incorporated into the prepared TCRbeta library. MiXCR was run by TCRdb on the PCR reads, yielding one entry per CDR3 protein. The sample shows around 600,000 distinct CDR3 sequences, about 23% of them seen only once. This sample was taken from a study of T-cell reconstitution after alpha-beta-depleted transplantation in children. Germline trimming cut 3 bases from V and 4 bases from J; bases unmatched to any gene: 10. CDR3 length equals 16 residues. The germline V gene encodes CDR1 DFQATT and CDR2 SNEGSKA (reference sequence).

The chain combines TRBV20-1 with TRBJ2-2; 8 positions match TRBD1. The source was PBMCs, mostly from graft donor cells, collected 360 days after TCRalphabeta/CD19-depleted stem cell transplant. This TCR came from a boy younger than two who had a stem cell transplant for acute myeloid leukemia, so the T cells may come from the graft donor. As DNA, the CDR3 is TGCAGTGCTAGGCATCCCAGGGGGCGCATCACCGGGGAGCTGTTTTTT. Protein product: CSARHPRGRITGELFF.